The following is a T cell receptor beta chain sequence with its context. What it binds is not known. TCRdb itself ran the 5' RACE reads through MiXCR, one entry per CDR3 protein. The repertoire consists of about 720,000 distinct CDR3 sequences, with approximately 18% occurring once and the leading ten covering roughly 13%. Germline loops: CDR1 DFQATT, CDR2 SNEGSKA (reference sequence). This CDR3 comprises 13 residues. Trimming removed 3 bases at V and 1 base at J, with 7 bases between. This specimen belongs to a study of identical twins. Whole-study results and caveats: Whereas memory repertoires showed no such difference, abundant cord blood beta clonotypes carried fewer insertions. Because invariant MAIT and iNKT cells could be present, zero-insertion analyses could be partly confounded.

These data were also filed under a second study, of T cells expressing NK-cell markers.

This TCR was sampled from a young woman in good health. What was sequenced was PBMCs. J is TRBJ2-4 and V is TRBV20-1; the D is unclear. CDR3 nucleotides: TGCAGTGCTAGTCCGTTCGCCAAAAACATTCAGTACTTC. Protein: CSASPFAKNIQYF.